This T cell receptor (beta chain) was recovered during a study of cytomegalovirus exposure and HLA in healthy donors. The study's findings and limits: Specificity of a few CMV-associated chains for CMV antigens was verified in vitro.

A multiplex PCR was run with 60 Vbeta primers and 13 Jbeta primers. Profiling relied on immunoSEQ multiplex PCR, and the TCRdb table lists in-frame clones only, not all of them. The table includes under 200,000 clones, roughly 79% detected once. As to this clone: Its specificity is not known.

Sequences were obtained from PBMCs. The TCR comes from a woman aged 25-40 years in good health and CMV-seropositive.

The CDR3 region has the DNA TGTGCCAGTAGTACCGGGACAGAATATAGCAATCAGCCCCAGCATTTT. Translated: CASSTGTEYSNQPQHF. This rearrangement joins TRBV19 to TRBJ1-5; 7 bases align to TRBD1. This CDR3 spans 16 amino acids. Germline CDR1 and CDR2: LNHDA and SQIVND (reference sequence). J lost 0 bases, V lost 4 bases, and 6 bases had no gene match.